The 9 T cell receptor beta chains below were found in one sample sequenced in a study of T cell changes during pregnancy in multiple sclerosis (dated by TCRdb to about 2019). Libraries were built with the immunoSEQ multiplex PCR assay. This immuneACCESS table, as held by TCRdb, lists in-frame sequences with V and J called but not all clones. Of the missing ones, under half trace to an unresolved V gene in checked studies; the others have no known cause. The sample table lists tens of thousands of clones, approximately 92% of them with a count of one. The top ten clonotypes cover approximately 1.2% of the sample. The specimen sequenced was peripheral blood. The receptors shown here come from a female donor with multiple sclerosis, enrolled in a pregnancy study.

The chain joins TRBV6-5 to TRBJ2-7, with unresolved D. The germline CDR1 and CDR2 sequences are MNHEY and SVGAGI. Trimming removed 3 bases at V and 2 bases at J, with 11 bases between. This CDR3 has 14 amino acids. The CDR3 here is CASSYIQATYEQYF. CDR3 in DNA: TGTGCCAGCAGTTATATCCAAGCCACCTACGAGCAGTACTTC.

This chain joins TRBV5-1 and TRBJ1-1, with D uncertain. The CDR3 totals 16 residues. Germline CDR1 SGHRS, CDR2 YFSETQ. The V and J ends lost 0 bases and 4 bases respectively, with 16 bases between them. CDR3 sequence (DNA): TGCGCCAGCAGCTTGGCTAACGGGAAGAGGGTCACTGAAGCTTTCTTT. Its translation is CASSLANGKRVTEAFF. Full variable domain (missing parts from reference TRBV5-1 and TRBJ1-1): KAGVTQTPRYLIKTRGQQVTLSCSPISGHRSVSWYQQTPGQGLQFLFEYFSETQRNKGNFPGRFSGRQFSNSRSEMNVSTLELGDSALYLCASSLANGKRVTEAFFGQGTRLTVV.

The chain joins TRBV6-1 to TRBJ1-1; 7 nucleotides align to TRBD1. The junction had 9 bases not matched to a gene; V was cut back by 5 bases and J by 12 bases. Germline V gene lookup returns CDR1 MNHNS and CDR2 SASEGT. The CDR3 length is 12 residues. CDR3 sequence reads: CASSSRTGVTFF. The CDR3 bases are TGTGCCAGCAGTTCCCGGACAGGTGTTACTTTCTTT.

The chain combines TRBV7-2 with TRBJ2-7, with D possibly matching TRBD1 (6 bases). CDR1 is SGHTA and CDR2 is FQGNSA in the germline V gene. V dropped 5 bases and J dropped 2 bases, with 16 bases sitting between them. There are 15 residues in the CDR3. The CDR3 sequence: CASSQAQGRAYEQYF. The CDR3, as DNA: TGTGCCAGCAGCCAAGCTCAGGGGCGGGCCTACGAGCAGTACTTC.

The chain couples TRBV7-9 to TRBJ2-7, with a possible D match to TRBD1 (7 bases). The CDR3 length is 12 residues. V shed 5 bases and J shed 7 bases, with 12 bases lying between them. CDR1 is SEHNR, CDR2 FQNEAQ, per germline (reference sequence). This CDR3 is CASSPGGREQYF. The CDR3 DNA sequence: TGTGCCAGCAGCCCAGGGGGGAGGGAGCAGTACTTC.

V and J are TRBV28 and TRBJ2-7; D is unresolved. The CDR3 has 15 residues. Trimming shortened V by 8 bases and J by 6 bases, and 23 bases separated the two germline ends. Germline assignment: CDR1 MDHEN and CDR2 SYDVKM. The CDR3 nucleotides are TGTGCCAGCCGAGACTTCACGATTTCGGCATTCGAGCAGTACTTC. Its protein is CASRDFTISAFEQYF.

The chain uses TRBV5-1 and TRBJ1-4, with no clear D. Per germline, CDR1 SGHRS and CDR2 YFSETQ. The ends were cut back, 2 bases at V and 4 bases at J, with 12 bases in the middle. There are 15 residues in the CDR3. The CDR3 DNA is TGCGCCAGCAGCTTTAGAACCGGCAATAATGAAAAACTGTTTTTT. Encoded protein: CASSFRTGNNEKLFF.

The chain has TRBV5-8 and TRBJ1-2, with D possibly matching TRBD1 (5 bases). Trimming removed 5 bases at V and 1 base at J, with 9 bases between. Germline V lookup: CDR1 SGHTS, CDR2 YDEGEE. The CDR3 spans 13 residues. CDR3 protein: CASRPGLNYGYTF. CDR3 sequence (DNA): TGTGCCAGCAGACCGGGGCTTAACTATGGCTACACCTTC.

The V gene is TRBV18, the J gene TRBJ2-7, with D perhaps TRBD1 (6 bases). From germline, CDR1 is KGHSH and CDR2 LQKENI. CDR3 length equals 15 residues. V was clipped by 0 bases and J by 0 bases, with 9 bases between them. The CDR3 here is CASSPPRGNSYEQYF. CDR3 nucleotide sequence: TGTGCCAGCTCACCACCGAGGGGGAACTCCTACGAGCAGTACTTC.